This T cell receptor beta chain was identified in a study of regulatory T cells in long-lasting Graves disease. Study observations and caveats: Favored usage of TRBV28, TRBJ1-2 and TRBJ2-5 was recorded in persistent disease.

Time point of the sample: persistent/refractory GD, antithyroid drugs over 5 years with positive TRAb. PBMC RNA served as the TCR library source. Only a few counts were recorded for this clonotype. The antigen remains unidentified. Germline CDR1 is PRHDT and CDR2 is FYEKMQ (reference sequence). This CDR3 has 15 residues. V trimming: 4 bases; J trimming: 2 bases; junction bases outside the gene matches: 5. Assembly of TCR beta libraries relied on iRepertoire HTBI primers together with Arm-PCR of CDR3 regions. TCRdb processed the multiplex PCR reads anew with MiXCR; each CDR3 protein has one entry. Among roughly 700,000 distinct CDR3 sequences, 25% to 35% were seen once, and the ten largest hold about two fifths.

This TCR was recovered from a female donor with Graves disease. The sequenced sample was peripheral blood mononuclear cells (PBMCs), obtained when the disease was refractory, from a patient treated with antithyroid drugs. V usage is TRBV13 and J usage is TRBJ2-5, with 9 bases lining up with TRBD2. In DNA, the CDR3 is TGTGCCAGCAGCTCGCTTCTAGCGGGACAAGAGACCCAGTACTTC. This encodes CASSSLLAGQETQYF.